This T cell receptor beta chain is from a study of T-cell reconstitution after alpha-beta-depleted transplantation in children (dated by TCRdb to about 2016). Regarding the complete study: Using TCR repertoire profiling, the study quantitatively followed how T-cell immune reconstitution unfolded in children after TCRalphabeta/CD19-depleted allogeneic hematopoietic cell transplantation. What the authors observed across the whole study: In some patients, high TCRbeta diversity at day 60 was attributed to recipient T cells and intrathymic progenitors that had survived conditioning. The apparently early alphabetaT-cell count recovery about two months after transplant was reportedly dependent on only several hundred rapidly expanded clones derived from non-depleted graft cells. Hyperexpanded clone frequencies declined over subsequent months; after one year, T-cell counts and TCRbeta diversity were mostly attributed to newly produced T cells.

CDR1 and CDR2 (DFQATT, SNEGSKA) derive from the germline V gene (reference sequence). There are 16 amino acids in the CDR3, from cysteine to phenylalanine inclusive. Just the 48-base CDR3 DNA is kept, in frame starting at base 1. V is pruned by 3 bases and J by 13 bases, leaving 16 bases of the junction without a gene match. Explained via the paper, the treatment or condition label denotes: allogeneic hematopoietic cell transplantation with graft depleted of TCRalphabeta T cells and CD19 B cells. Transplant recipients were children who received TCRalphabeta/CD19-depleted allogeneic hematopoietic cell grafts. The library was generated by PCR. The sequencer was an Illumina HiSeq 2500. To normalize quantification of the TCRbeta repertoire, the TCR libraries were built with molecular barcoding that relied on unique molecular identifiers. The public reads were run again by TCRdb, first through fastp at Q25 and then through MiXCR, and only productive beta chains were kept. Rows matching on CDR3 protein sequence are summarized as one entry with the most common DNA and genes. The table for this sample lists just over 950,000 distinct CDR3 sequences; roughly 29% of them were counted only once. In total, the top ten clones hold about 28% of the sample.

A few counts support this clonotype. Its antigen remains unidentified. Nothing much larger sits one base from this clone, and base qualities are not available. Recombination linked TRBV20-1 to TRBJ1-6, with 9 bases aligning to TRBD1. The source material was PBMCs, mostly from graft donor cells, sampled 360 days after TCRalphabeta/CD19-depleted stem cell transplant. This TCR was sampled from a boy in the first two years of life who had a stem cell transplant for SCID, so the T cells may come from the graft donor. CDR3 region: CSASKPFGTGWAPLHF. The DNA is TGCAGTGCTAGTAAACCTTTCGGGACAGGGTGGGCGCCCCTCCACTTT.